These T cell receptor beta chains were read from a single sample in a study. TCRdb reanalysed the 5' RACE reads using MiXCR and keeps one entry per CDR3 protein. The sample includes 25,000 to 40,000 distinct CDR3 sequences, roughly 25% of them seen just once. The sequenced sample was naive CD4+ T cells sorted from a lymph node. The receptors come from a female donor with breast cancer. CDR3s include the opening cysteine and the closing phenylalanine or tryptophan. A D gene is named only where the DNA matches it firmly. Where a row states a size, it is once, few, many or the class of an expanded clone; other rows omit it.

abundance	v_gene	d_gene	j_gene	CDR3aa	CDR3nt
few	TRBV18	.	TRBJ2-7	CASSSSAQTSYEQYF	TGTGCCAGCTCATCTTCAGCGCAAACCTCCTACGAGCAGTACTTC
many	TRBV7-6	.	TRBJ1-1	CASSLLGENTEAFF	TGTGCCAGCAGCTTACTAGGGGAGAACACTGAAGCTTTCTTT
medium-sized	TRBV4-1	.	TRBJ2-7	CASSQNLFGFSSYEQYF	TGCGCCAGCAGCCAAAACTTATTCGGCTTTAGCTCCTACGAGCAGTACTTC
.	TRBV9	.	TRBJ2-4	CASSDSINIQYF	TGTGCCAGCAGCGACTCTATTAACATTCAGTACTTC
many	TRBV9	.	TRBJ2-2	CASSVAATNTGELFF	TGTGCCAGCAGCGTAGCAGCGACGAACACCGGGGAGCTGTTTTTT
many	TRBV5-1	.	TRBJ1-1	CASSSQGGGTEAFF	TGCGCCAGCAGCTCACAGGGTGGCGGCACTGAAGCTTTCTTT
.	TRBV29-1	.	TRBJ2-1	CSVHSSNEQFF	TGCAGCGTTCACTCAAGCAATGAGCAGTTCTTC
many	TRBV4-1	TRBD1	TRBJ2-5	CASSQGQGIFQETQYF	TGCGCCAGCAGCCAAGGACAGGGAATCTTCCAAGAGACCCAGTACTTC
.	TRBV5-4	TRBD1	TRBJ1-2	CAGSLGQGGGYTF	TGTGCCGGCAGCCTGGGACAGGGGGGCGGCTACACCTTC
many	TRBV7-6	TRBD2	TRBJ2-3	CASSLEGLAGVGTDTQYF	TGTGCCAGCAGCTTAGAGGGGCTAGCGGGCGTGGGAACAGATACGCAGTATTTT
few	TRBV27	.	TRBJ2-7	CASSLGGKPYEQYF	TGTGCCAGCAGTTTAGGGGGGAAACCCTACGAGCAGTACTTC
.	TRBV20-1	TRBD1	TRBJ2-5	CSAMTGRETQYF	TGCAGTGCCATGACAGGGCGGGAGACCCAGTACTTC
.	TRBV12-3/TRBV12-4	.	TRBJ2-5	CASSIRTLGTQYF	TGTGCCAGCAGCATCAGGACCCTTGGGACCCAGTACTTC
.	TRBV6-5	TRBD2	TRBJ2-7	CASSYGSSGAYEQYF	TGTGCCAGCAGTTACGGGTCTAGCGGGGCCTACGAGCAGTACTTC
few	TRBV5-1	.	TRBJ2-2	CASSPGQSNTGELFF	TGCGCCAGCAGCCCGGGACAATCGAACACCGGGGAGCTGTTTTTT
.	TRBV5-6	.	TRBJ1-6	CASSLAGPRGPPLHF	TGTGCCAGCAGCCTTGCCGGGCCCCGGGGCCCACCCCTCCACTTT
once	TRBV20-1	TRBD2	TRBJ2-1	CSTSENNEQFF	TGCAGTACTAGCGAGAACAATGAGCAGTTCTTC
many	TRBV9	.	TRBJ2-1	CASSGNEQFF	TGTGCCAGCAGCGGCAATGAGCAGTTCTTC
.	TRBV4-1	.	TRBJ2-4	CASSQDAVAKNIQYF	TGCGCCAGCAGCCAAGATGCCGTAGCCAAAAACATTCAGTACTTC
few	TRBV5-6	.	TRBJ1-1	CASSFGGSDAFF	TGTGCCAGCAGCTTTGGAGGGAGTGATGCTTTCTTT
.	TRBV7-9	.	TRBJ1-1	CASSLAPMNTEAFF	TGTGCCAGCAGCTTAGCCCCCATGAACACTGAAGCTTTCTTT
few	TRBV5-1	.	TRBJ2-7	CASTTRDTSYEQYF	TGCGCCAGCACAACCCGGGACACTTCCTACGAGCAGTACTTC
medium-sized	TRBV4-3	TRBD2	TRBJ2-1	CASSLGLAGGSEQFF	TGCGCCAGCAGCCTGGGACTAGCGGGAGGAAGTGAGCAGTTCTTC
medium-sized	TRBV12-3/TRBV12-4	TRBD2	TRBJ2-2	CASSPRLAATGELFF	TGTGCCAGCAGCCCTCGACTAGCGGCCACCGGGGAGCTGTTTTTT
.	TRBV7-8	.	TRBJ1-1	CASIKMVGGFEAFF	TGTGCCAGCATCAAAATGGTTGGGGGCTTTGAAGCTTTCTTT
.	TRBV4-1	.	TRBJ2-2	CASSQKGSSNTKELFF	TGCGCCAGCAGCCAAAAAGGCTCTTCTAACACCAAGGAGCTGTTTTTT
many	TRBV20-1	TRBD2	TRBJ2-1	CSASSASGGNEQFF	TGCAGTGCTAGTTCTGCTAGCGGGGGGAATGAGCAGTTCTTC
medium-sized	TRBV6-1	.	TRBJ1-4	CASSESRDEKLFF	TGTGCCAGCAGTGAATCCCGGGATGAAAAACTGTTTTTT
few	TRBV13	.	TRBJ2-3	CASSYRGGGTDTQYF	TGTGCCAGCAGCTATCGGGGAGGAGGCACAGATACGCAGTATTTT
.	TRBV19	.	TRBJ2-6	CASSIDGSGANVLTF	TGTGCCAGTAGTATAGATGGGTCTGGGGCCAACGTCCTGACTTTC
few	TRBV7-2	.	TRBJ1-1	CASSRGGPGEAFF	TGTGCCAGCAGCCGCGGGGGGCCAGGTGAAGCTTTCTTT
.	TRBV6-5	TRBD1	TRBJ1-6	CASSQGAKNSPLHF	TGTGCCAGCAGTCAGGGGGCTAAGAATTCACCCCTCCACTTT
.	TRBV6-6	.	TRBJ1-2	CASSYGWGAGGGYTF	TGTGCCAGCAGTTACGGATGGGGGGCAGGAGGTGGCTACACCTTC
many	TRBV4-3	TRBD2	TRBJ2-2	CASSHGSGRNTGELFF	TGCGCCAGCAGCCACGGTAGCGGGAGGAACACCGGGGAGCTGTTTTTT
.	TRBV7-9	.	TRBJ2-3	CASSLLSTDTQYF	TGTGCCAGCAGCTTATTGTCGACAGATACGCAGTATTTT
few	TRBV4-1	.	TRBJ2-1	CASSLLLTGKSYNEQFF	TGCGCCAGCAGCCTGCTTTTGACGGGGAAATCCTACAATGAGCAGTTCTTC
.	TRBV11-2	.	TRBJ1-2	CASSLAGGGDGYTF	TGTGCCAGCAGCTTAGCCGGGGGCGGAGATGGCTACACCTTC
.	TRBV15	TRBD1	TRBJ2-1	CATSGRDRAPYNEQFF	TGTGCCACCAGCGGGAGGGACAGGGCCCCCTACAATGAGCAGTTCTTC
few	TRBV29-1	.	TRBJ2-3	CSVGRAPGDTQYF	TGCAGCGTTGGCCGGGCCCCTGGAGATACGCAGTATTTT
few	TRBV9	TRBD2	TRBJ2-1	CASSAGGDSYNEQFF	TGTGCCAGCAGCGCCGGGGGGGACTCCTACAATGAGCAGTTCTTC
many	TRBV20-1	.	TRBJ2-5	CSATNRAEQETQYF	TGCAGTGCTACAAACAGGGCGGAGCAAGAGACCCAGTACTTC
.	TRBV4-1	.	TRBJ2-1	CASSQAMVGSNEQFF	TGCGCCAGCAGCCAAGCTATGGTGGGGAGCAATGAGCAGTTCTTC
medium-sized	TRBV4-1	.	TRBJ1-2	CASSQAVMSGFYGYTF	TGCGCCAGCAGCCAAGCCGTGATGTCAGGTTTCTATGGCTACACCTTC
many	TRBV12-3/TRBV12-4	.	TRBJ2-3	CASSLWVTDTQYF	TGTGCCAGCAGTTTATGGGTCACAGATACGCAGTATTTT
medium-sized	TRBV29-1	.	TRBJ1-1	CSVPGGGEAFF	TGCAGCGTCCCGGGGGGTGGTGAAGCTTTCTTT
few	TRBV15	.	TRBJ1-2	CATSLRGAVGYTF	TGTGCCACCAGCCTCCGGGGGGCCGTTGGCTACACCTTC
.	TRBV5-1	TRBD1	TRBJ2-2	CASSADRVVAGELFF	TGCGCCAGCAGCGCCGACAGGGTAGTTGCCGGGGAGCTGTTTTTT
.	TRBV5-1	.	TRBJ2-1	CASSMGGFSDEQFF	TGCGCCAGCAGCATGGGAGGTTTTTCGGATGAGCAGTTCTTC
few	TRBV15	.	TRBJ2-1	CATSRYNEQFF	TGTGCCACCAGCAGATACAATGAGCAGTTCTTC
medium-sized	TRBV6-5	.	TRBJ1-1	CASSYRPTATEAFF	TGTGCCAGCAGTTACCGCCCGACGGCGACTGAAGCTTTCTTT
.	TRBV20-1	.	TRBJ2-7	CSARDLQGHEQYF	TGCAGTGCTAGAGATCTTCAGGGTCACGAGCAGTACTTC
few	TRBV6-2/TRBV6-3	TRBD2	TRBJ2-1	CASRTHLAGEYNEQFF	TGTGCCAGCAGGACCCATCTAGCGGGAGAATACAATGAGCAGTTCTTC
few	TRBV5-1	TRBD1	TRBJ1-2	CASSLGDRGNGYTF	TGCGCCAGCAGCTTGGGTGACAGGGGGAACGGCTACACCTTC
.	TRBV20-1	TRBD1	TRBJ1-1	CSARADQGVAFF	TGCAGTGCTAGAGCCGACCAGGGGGTGGCTTTCTTT
.	TRBV4-2	.	TRBJ2-7	CASSQDLELDIAYEQYF	TGTGCCAGCAGCCAAGATCTGGAGCTCGACATAGCCTACGAGCAGTACTTC
few	TRBV6-1	.	TRBJ2-5	CASSDWGAGETQYF	TGTGCCAGCAGTGATTGGGGCGCTGGAGAGACCCAGTACTTC
few	TRBV4-2	.	TRBJ2-7	CASSPRGESNHYEQYF	TGTGCCAGCAGCCCCCGAGGGGAATCAAACCACTACGAGCAGTACTTC